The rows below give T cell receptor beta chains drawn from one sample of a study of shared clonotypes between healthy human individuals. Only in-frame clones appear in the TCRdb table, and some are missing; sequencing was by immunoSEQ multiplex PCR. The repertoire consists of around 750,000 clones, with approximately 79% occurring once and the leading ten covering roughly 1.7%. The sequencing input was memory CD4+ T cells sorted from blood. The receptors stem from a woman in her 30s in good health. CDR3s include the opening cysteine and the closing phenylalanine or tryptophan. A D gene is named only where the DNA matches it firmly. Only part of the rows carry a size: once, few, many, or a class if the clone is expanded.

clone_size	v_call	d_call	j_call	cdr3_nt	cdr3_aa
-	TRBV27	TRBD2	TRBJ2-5	TGTGCCAGCAGTTTAGGACTAGCGGTATTAGAGACCCAGTACTTC	CASSLGLAVLETQYF
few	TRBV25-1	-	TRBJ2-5	TGTGCCAGCAGTGGATTGGATTTGGGTGGCCAAGAGACCCAGTACTTC	CASSGLDLGGQETQYF
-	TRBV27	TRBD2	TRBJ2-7	TGTGCCAGCAGTTCACGCAGCGGGAGTACCTACGAGCAGTACTTC	CASSSRSGSTYEQYF
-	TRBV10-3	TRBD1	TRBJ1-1	TGTGCCATCAGTGTCCTGCAGGGGGACACTGAAGCTTTCTTT	CAISVLQGDTEAFF
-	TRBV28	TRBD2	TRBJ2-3	TGTGCCAGCGGATTCTCCGCATCGGGACTAGCGGATACGCAGTATTTT	CASGFSASGLADTQYF
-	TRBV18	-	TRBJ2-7	TGTGCCAGCTCTCCCTCACAGTTGTTTGGCTACGAGCAGTACTTC	CASSPSQLFGYEQYF
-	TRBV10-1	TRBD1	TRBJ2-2	TGCGCCAGCACTAGGGACAGGGGTAACACCGGGGAGCTGTTTTTT	CASTRDRGNTGELFF
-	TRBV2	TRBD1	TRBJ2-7	TGTGCCAGCAGAAGGGACAGGGGAGGAACGGACTACGAGCAGTACTTC	CASRRDRGGTDYEQYF
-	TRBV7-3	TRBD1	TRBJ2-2	TGTGCCAGCAGCCACTACACGGGACAGTATGACTTCACCGGGGAGCTGTTTTTT	CASSHYTGQYDFTGELFF
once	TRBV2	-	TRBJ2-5	TGTGCCAGCAACCTGCCCCAGTACTTC	CASNLPQYF
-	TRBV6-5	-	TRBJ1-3	TGTGCCAGCAGGACAACAGGGTCCGGGGGAAACACCATATATTTT	CASRTTGSGGNTIYF
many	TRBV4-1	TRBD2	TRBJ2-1	TGCGCCAGCAGACGGGAGGAGTCCTACAATGAGCAGTTCTTC	CASRREESYNEQFF
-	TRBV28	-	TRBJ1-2	TGTGCCAGCAGGGAGACAGGCCCCAACTATGGCTACACCTTC	CASRETGPNYGYTF
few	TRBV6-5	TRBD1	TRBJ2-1	TGTGCCAGCAGTCTTGGGACAGGGACTGAGCAGTTCTTC	CASSLGTGTEQFF
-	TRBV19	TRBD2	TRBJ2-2	TGTGCCGCCGGACTAGCGGGAAGGAACACCGGGGAGCTGTTTTTT	CAAGLAGRNTGELFF
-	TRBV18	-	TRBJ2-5	TGTGCCAGCTCACCAGGGGTGGAAGAGACCCAGTACTTC	CASSPGVEETQYF
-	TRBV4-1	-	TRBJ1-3	TGCGCCAGCAGCCAAGAACAGCTGAACGGGGGTAGGTGGTCTGGAAACACCATATATTTT	CASSQEQLNGGRWSGNTIYF
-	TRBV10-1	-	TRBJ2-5	TGCGCCAGCAGTAGAGACAAAGAGACCCAGTACTTC	CASSRDKETQYF
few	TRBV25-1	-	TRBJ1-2	TGTGCCAGCAGGGAGAGGTTTGGCTACACCTTC	CASRERFGYTF
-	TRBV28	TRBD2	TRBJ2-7	TGTGCCAGCAGTTTACCGGGAGGGCCCGCCGAGCTAATCCTTGGATACGAGCAGTACTTC	CASSLPGGPAELILGYEQYF
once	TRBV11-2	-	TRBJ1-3	TGTGCCAGCAGCTTTGGACTAACCGCGGGAAACACCATATATTTT	CASSFGLTAGNTIYF